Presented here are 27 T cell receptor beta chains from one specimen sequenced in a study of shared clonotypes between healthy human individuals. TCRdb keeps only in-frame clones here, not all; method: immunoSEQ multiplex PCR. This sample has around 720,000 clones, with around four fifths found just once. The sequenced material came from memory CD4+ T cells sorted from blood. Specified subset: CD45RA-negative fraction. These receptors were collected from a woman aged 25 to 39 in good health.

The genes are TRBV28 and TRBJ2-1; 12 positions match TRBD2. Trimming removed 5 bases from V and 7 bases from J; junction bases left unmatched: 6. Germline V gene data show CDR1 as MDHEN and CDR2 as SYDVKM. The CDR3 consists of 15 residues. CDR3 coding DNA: TGTGCCAGCAGTCAGCTAGCGGGAGGGCGAAATGAGCAGTTCTTC. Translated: CASSQLAGGRNEQFF.

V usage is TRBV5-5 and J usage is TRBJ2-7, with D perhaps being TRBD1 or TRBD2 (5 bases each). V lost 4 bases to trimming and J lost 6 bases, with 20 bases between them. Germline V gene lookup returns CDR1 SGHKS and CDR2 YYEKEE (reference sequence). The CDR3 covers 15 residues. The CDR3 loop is CASSRGQGDTPEQYF. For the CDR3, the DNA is TGTGCCAGCAGCCGCGGGCAGGGCGACACCCCCGAGCAGTACTTC.

CDR3 in DNA: TGTGCCAGCAGTGGCACCACAGATACGCAGTATTTT. This codes for CASSGTTDTQYF. The chain has TRBV27 and TRBJ2-3; D gene unclear. Trimming cost V 5 bases and J 2 bases, with 5 bases left between them. The V gene's germline CDR1 is MNHEY and CDR2 SMNVEV (reference sequence). This CDR3 has 12 amino acids.

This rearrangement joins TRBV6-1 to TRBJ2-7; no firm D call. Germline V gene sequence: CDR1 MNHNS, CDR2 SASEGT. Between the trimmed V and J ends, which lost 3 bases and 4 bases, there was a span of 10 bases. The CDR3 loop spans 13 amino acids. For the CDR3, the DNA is TGTGCCAGCAGTGACGCTTGGTTTTACGAGCAGTACTTC. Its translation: CASSDAWFYEQYF.

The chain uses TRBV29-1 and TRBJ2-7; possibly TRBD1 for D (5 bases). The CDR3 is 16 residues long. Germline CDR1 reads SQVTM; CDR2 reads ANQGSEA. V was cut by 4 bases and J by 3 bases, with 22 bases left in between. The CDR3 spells CSVAMLAGSLLYEQYF. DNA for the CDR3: TGCAGCGTTGCTATGCTGGCAGGGTCCCTTCTCTACGAGCAGTACTTC.

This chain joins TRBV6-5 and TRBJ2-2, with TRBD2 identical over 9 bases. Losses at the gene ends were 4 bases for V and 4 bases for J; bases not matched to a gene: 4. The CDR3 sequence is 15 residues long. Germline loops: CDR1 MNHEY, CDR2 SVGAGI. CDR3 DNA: TGTGCCAGCAGTTCATCTAGCGGGACCACCGGGGAGCTGTTTTTT. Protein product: CASSSSSGTTGELFF.

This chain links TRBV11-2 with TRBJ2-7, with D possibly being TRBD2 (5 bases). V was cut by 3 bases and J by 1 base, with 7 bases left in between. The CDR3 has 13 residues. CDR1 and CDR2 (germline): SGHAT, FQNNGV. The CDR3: CASSFGGSYEQYF. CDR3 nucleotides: TGTGCCAGCAGCTTTGGAGGTTCCTACGAGCAGTACTTC.

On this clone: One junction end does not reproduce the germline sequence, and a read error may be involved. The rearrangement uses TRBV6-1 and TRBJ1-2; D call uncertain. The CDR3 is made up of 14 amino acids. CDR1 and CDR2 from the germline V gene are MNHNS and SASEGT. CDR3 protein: CASSEESGRRSYIF. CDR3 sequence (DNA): TGTGCCAGCAGTGAAGAGTCCGGGAGAAGATCCTACATCTTC.

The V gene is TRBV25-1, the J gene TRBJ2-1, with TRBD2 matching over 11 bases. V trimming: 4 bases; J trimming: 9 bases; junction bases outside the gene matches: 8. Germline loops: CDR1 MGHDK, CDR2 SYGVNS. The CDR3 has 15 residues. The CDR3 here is CASSVPLAGVFEQFF. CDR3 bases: TGTGCCAGCAGTGTACCACTAGCGGGAGTCTTTGAGCAGTTCTTC.

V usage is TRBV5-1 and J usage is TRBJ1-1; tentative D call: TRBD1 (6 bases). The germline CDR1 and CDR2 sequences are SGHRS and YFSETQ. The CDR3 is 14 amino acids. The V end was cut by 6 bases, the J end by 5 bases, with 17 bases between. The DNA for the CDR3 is TGCGCCAGCATGGAGCTGTCAGGGGAGACTGAAGCTTTCTTT. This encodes CASMELSGETEAFF. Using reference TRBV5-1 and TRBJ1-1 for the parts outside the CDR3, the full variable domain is KAGVTQTPRYLIKTRGQQVTLSCSPISGHRSVSWYQQTPGQGLQFLFEYFSETQRNKGNFPGRFSGRQFSNSRSEMNVSTLELGDSALYLCASMELSGETEAFFGQGTRLTVV.

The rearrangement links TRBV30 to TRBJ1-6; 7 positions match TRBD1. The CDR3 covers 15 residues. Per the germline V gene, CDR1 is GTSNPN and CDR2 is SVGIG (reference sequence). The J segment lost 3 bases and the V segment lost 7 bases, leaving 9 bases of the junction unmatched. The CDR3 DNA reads TGTGCCTTGGCGACAGGGACACTCTATAATTCACCCCTCCACTTT. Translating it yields CALATGTLYNSPLHF. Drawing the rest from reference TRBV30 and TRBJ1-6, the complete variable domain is SQTIHQWPATLVQPVGSPLSLECTVEGTSNPNLYWYRQAAGRGLQLLFYSVGIGQISSEVPQNLSASRPQDRQFILSSKKLLLSDSGFYLCALATGTLYNSPLHFGNGTRLTVT.

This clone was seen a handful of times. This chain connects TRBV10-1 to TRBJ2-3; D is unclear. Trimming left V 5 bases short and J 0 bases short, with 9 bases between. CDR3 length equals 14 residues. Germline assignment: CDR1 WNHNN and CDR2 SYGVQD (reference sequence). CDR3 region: CASSRTTSTDTQYF. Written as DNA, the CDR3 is TGCGCCAGCAGTCGGACGACAAGCACAGATACGCAGTATTTT.

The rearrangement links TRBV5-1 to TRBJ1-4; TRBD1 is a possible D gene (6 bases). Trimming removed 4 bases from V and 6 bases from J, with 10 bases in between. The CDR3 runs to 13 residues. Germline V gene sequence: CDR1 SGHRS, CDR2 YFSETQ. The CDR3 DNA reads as TGCGCCAGCAGCGGCGGGGGCGATGAAAAACTGTTTTTT. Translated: CASSGGGDEKLFF.

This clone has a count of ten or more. CDR3 in DNA: TGTGCCAGCAGTTTGGACACAAGGTCAGGGCAGTTCTTC. It codes for CASSLDTRSGQFF. The rearrangement links TRBV28 to TRBJ2-1; TRBD1 is a possible D gene (5 bases). Trimming removed 3 bases at V and 12 bases at J, with 15 bases between. The germline V gene encodes CDR1 MDHEN and CDR2 SYDVKM. CDR3 length equals 13 residues.

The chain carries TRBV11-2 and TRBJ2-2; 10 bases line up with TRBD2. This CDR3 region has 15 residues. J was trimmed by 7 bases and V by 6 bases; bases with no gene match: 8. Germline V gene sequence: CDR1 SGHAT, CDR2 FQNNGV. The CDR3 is CASSLPSGSIGELFF. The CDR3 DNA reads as TGTGCCAGCAGTCTCCCTAGCGGGAGTATCGGGGAGCTGTTTTTT. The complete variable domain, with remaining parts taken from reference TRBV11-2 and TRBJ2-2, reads EAGVAQSPRYKIIEKRQSVAFWCNPISGHATLYWYQQILGQGPKLLIQFQNNGVVDDSQLPKDRFSAERLKGVDSTLKIQPAKLEDSAVYLCASSLPSGSIGELFFGEGSRLTVL.

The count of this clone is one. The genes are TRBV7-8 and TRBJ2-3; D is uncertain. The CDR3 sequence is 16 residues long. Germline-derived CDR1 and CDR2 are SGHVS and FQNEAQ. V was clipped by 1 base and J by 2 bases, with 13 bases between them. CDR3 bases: TGTGCCAGCAGCTTAGACTCGAGACTCTTCACAGATACGCAGTATTTT. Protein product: CASSLDSRLFTDTQYF.

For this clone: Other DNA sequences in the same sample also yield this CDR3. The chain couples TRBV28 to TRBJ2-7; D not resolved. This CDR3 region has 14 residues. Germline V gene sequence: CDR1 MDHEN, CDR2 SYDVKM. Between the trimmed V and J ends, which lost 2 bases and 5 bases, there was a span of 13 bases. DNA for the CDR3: TGTGCCAGCAGTTTACCAAAGCCGGTCCACGAGCAGTACTTC. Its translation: CASSLPKPVHEQYF.

In DNA, the CDR3 is TGCGCCAGCAGCTTTGGGACACCCTTCACAGATACGCAGTATTTT. Its translation is CASSFGTPFTDTQYF. The chain joins TRBV5-1 to TRBJ2-3; D may be TRBD1 (6 bases). Germline V lookup: CDR1 SGHRS, CDR2 YFSETQ. CDR3 length: 15 amino acids. The V end lost 2 bases, the J end lost 2 bases, and 12 bases lay between the germline ends.

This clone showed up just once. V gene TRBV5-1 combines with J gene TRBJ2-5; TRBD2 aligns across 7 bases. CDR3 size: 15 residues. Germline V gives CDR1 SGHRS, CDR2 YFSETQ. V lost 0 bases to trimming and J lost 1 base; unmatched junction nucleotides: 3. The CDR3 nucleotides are TGCGCCAGCAGCTTGGGACAGCGGGGCCAAGAGACCCAGTACTTC. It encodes CASSLGQRGQETQYF. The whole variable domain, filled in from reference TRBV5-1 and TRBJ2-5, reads KAGVTQTPRYLIKTRGQQVTLSCSPISGHRSVSWYQQTPGQGLQFLFEYFSETQRNKGNFPGRFSGRQFSNSRSEMNVSTLELGDSALYLCASSLGQRGQETQYFGPGTRLLVL.

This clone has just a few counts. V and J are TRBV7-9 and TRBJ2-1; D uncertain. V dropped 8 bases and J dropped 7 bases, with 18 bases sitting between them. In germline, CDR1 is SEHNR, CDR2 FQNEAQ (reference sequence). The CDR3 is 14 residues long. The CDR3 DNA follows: TGTGCCAGCGGGGATCGCCAACAGTTTAATGAGCAGTTCTTC. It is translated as CASGDRQQFNEQFF.

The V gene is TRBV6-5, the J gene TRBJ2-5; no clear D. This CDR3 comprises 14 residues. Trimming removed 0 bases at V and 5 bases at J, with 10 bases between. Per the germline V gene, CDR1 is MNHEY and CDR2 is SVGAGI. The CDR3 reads CASSYSSGGETQYF. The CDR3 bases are TGTGCCAGCAGTTACTCGTCTGGCGGTGAGACCCAGTACTTC.

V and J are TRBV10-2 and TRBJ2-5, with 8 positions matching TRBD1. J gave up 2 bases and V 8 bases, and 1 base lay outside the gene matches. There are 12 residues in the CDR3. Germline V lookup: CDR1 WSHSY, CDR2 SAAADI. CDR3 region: CASGDRQETQYF. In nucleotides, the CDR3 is TGCGCCAGCGGGGACAGGCAAGAGACCCAGTACTTC.

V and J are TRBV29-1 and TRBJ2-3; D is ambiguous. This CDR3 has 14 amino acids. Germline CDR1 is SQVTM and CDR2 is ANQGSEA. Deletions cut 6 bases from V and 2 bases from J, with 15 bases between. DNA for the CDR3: TGCAGCGTCCACGATGGCCACCTCACAGATACGCAGTATTTT. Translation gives CSVHDGHLTDTQYF.

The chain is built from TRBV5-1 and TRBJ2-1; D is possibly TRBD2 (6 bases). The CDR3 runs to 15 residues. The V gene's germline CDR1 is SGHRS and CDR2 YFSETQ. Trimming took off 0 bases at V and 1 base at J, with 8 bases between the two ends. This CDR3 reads CASSLVAGSYNEQFF. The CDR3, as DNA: TGCGCCAGCAGCTTGGTGGCGGGGTCCTACAATGAGCAGTTCTTC.

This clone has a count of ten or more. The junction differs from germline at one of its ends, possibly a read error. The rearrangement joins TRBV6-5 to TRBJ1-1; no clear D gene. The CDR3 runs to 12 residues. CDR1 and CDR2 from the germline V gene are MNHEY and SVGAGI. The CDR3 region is CASSYSGSRAVF. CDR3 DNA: TGTGCCAGCAGTTACTCGGGCAGCCGGGCGGTTTTT.

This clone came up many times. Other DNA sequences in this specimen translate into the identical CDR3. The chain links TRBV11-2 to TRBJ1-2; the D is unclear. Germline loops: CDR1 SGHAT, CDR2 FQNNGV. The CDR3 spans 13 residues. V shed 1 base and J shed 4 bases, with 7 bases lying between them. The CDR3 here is CASSLGVSYGYTF. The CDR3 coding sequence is TGTGCCAGCAGCTTAGGGGTATCCTATGGCTACACCTTC.

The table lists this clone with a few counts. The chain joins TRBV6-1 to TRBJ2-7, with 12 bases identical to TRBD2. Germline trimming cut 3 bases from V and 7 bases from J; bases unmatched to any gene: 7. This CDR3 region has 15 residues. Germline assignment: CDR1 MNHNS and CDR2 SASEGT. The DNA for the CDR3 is TGTGCCAGCAGTGACACTAGCGGGAGGTTGGGGGAGCAGTACTTC. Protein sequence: CASSDTSGRLGEQYF.